These 14 T cell receptor beta chains came from one sample sequenced in a study of cytomegalovirus exposure and HLA in healthy donors. PCR employed 60 Vbeta and 13 Jbeta primers. Sequencing used immunoSEQ multiplex PCR; TCRdb keeps in-frame clones, though not all of them. Among 160,000 or so clones listed, around 80% were seen once. What was sequenced was PBMCs. These receptor sequences come from a woman in her 30s in good health and CMV-seropositive.

The chain combines TRBV18 with TRBJ2-5; TRBD1 agrees at 8 bases. J gave up 5 bases and V 4 bases, and 6 bases lay outside the gene matches. The CDR3 consists of 14 residues. Germline CDR1 and CDR2: KGHSH and LQKENI. CDR3 in amino acids: CASSLRQGTETQYF. CDR3 nucleotide sequence: TGTGCCAGCTCACTAAGACAGGGGACCGAGACCCAGTACTTC.

The chain joins TRBV10-3 to TRBJ2-4, with D maybe TRBD2 (5 bases). CDR1 ENHRY and CDR2 SYGVKD come from the germline V gene. V was shortened by 3 bases and J by 0 bases, with 9 bases between the two germline ends. There are 15 residues in the CDR3. The CDR3: CAISEGGLAKNIQYF. The CDR3 DNA follows: TGTGCCATCAGTGAAGGCGGGTTAGCCAAAAACATTCAGTACTTC.

This clone was detected only once. V usage is TRBV12-5 and J usage is TRBJ1-1; 9 bases line up with TRBD1. CDR1 LGHNT and CDR2 FRNRAP come from the germline V gene. Trimming at V came to 2 bases and at J to 1 base, leaving 8 bases not matched to a gene. The length of the CDR3 is 17 residues. The CDR3 region is CASGLMRGQGPNTEAFF. The CDR3 DNA sequence: TGTGCTAGTGGTTTGATGCGGGGACAGGGCCCGAACACTGAAGCTTTCTTT.

CDR3 protein: CAIRGRQENSPLHF. For the CDR3, the DNA is TGTGCCATCAGGGGTCGACAGGAAAATTCACCCCTCCACTTT. The chain uses TRBV10-3 and TRBJ1-6, with a weak D call TRBD1 (6 bases). There are 14 residues in the CDR3. Germline V gives CDR1 ENHRY, CDR2 SYGVKD. Trimming took off 6 bases at V and 7 bases at J, with 13 bases between the two ends.

The gene calls are TRBV13 and TRBJ1-2; 7 positions match TRBD1. The CDR3 sequence is 13 residues long. Germline CDR1 reads PRHDT; CDR2 reads FYEKMQ (reference sequence). Trimming took 5 bases from V and 6 from J; bases not matched to a gene: 6. The CDR3 sequence is CASSRRTGDGYTF. The CDR3 DNA reads as TGTGCCAGCAGCCGAAGAACAGGGGATGGCTACACCTTC.

CDR3 sequence reads: CASSSGIGNSPLHF. The CDR3 bases are TGCGCCAGCAGCTCAGGGATTGGTAATTCACCCCTCCACTTT. The chain links TRBV5-1 to TRBJ1-6, with a tentative D call TRBD1 (5 bases). CDR1 is SGHRS, CDR2 YFSETQ, per germline. V lost 3 bases and J lost 6, with 10 bases in between. CDR3 size: 14 residues.

The rearrangement links TRBV2 to TRBJ2-1; perhaps TRBD2 as D (5 bases). V gave up 6 bases and J gave up 4 bases, with 16 bases separating them. The V gene's germline CDR1 is SNHLY and CDR2 FYNNEI. CDR3 size: 15 residues. In DNA form, the CDR3 reads TGTGCCAGCAGGGTAAACCCCCGGAGGTACAATGAGCAGTTCTTC. It is translated as CASRVNPRRYNEQFF.

A single count supports this clone. The chain couples TRBV5-1 to TRBJ2-5; D is perhaps TRBD2 (5 bases). Trimming stripped 2 bases from V and 5 bases from J, with 16 bases between. The CDR3 consists of 15 residues. CDR1 is SGHRS, CDR2 YFSETQ, per germline. This chain's CDR3 is CASSFRPLAEETQYF. CDR3 coding DNA: TGCGCCAGCAGCTTTCGTCCGCTAGCCGAGGAGACCCAGTACTTC.

The chain carries TRBV18 and TRBJ2-2, with D uncertain. CDR3 length: 13 amino acids. Germline lookup yields CDR1 KGHSH and CDR2 LQKENI. V gave up 1 base and J gave up 4 bases, with 4 bases separating them. In nucleotides, the CDR3 is TGTGCCAGCTCACCACGTAGCACCGGGGAGCTGTTTTTT. It codes for CASSPRSTGELFF.

As for this clone: Other DNA sequences from this sample encode an identical CDR3 as well. The chain uses TRBV18 and TRBJ1-1; no definite D call. The CDR3 totals 15 residues. The germline V gene encodes CDR1 KGHSH and CDR2 LQKENI. V was clipped by 0 bases and J by 3 bases, with 11 bases between them. CDR3 in DNA: TGTGCCAGCTCACCACCGGCGGGCAGAGACACTGAAGCTTTCTTT. Translated: CASSPPAGRDTEAFF.

The V gene is TRBV9, the J gene TRBJ2-5; no definite D call. The CDR3 is made up of 14 amino acids. V lost 0 bases to trimming and J lost 5 bases, with 11 bases between them. Per the germline V gene, CDR1 is SGDLS and CDR2 is YYNGEE. CDR3 sequence: CASSVGGLRETQYF. CDR3 coding DNA: TGTGCCAGCAGCGTAGGCGGCCTCCGGGAGACCCAGTACTTC.

The chain carries TRBV7-2 and TRBJ2-3; possibly TRBD2 for D (5 bases). CDR1 and CDR2 from the germline V gene are SGHTA and FQGNSA. The V end lost 5 bases, the J end lost 0 bases, and 12 bases lay between the germline ends. The CDR3 contains 15 residues. CDR3 coding DNA: TGTGCCAGCAGCCCGCGGGCACCTAGCACAGATACGCAGTATTTT. Translated, it gives CASSPRAPSTDTQYF.

The chain links TRBV4-1 to TRBJ1-2; 9 bases fit TRBD1. The V gene's germline CDR1 is MGHRA and CDR2 YSYEKL. Unmatched junction bases numbered 7, after V lost 1 base and J lost 4 bases. The CDR3 is made up of 16 amino acids. The CDR3 coding sequence is TGCGCCAGCAGCCAAGCCCCGGGACAGGGTTTCTATGGCTACACCTTC. Its translation: CASSQAPGQGFYGYTF.

This sequence joins TRBV5-1 and TRBJ2-7; 7 nucleotides agree with TRBD1. Germline trimming cut 0 bases from V and 9 bases from J; bases unmatched to any gene: 6. The CDR3 length is 13 residues. Germline CDR1 SGHRS, CDR2 YFSETQ. The CDR3 reads CASSLEGDSGQYF. The CDR3 region has the DNA TGCGCCAGCAGCTTGGAGGGGGACAGCGGGCAGTACTTC.